This TCR beta chain was observed in a study of shared clonotypes between healthy human individuals. Overall study findings and caveats: It was only blood that was sampled, and tissue repertoires likely differ. On the whole, naive subsets had larger estimated richness than memory subsets had.

Assay: immunoSEQ multiplex PCR; the TCRdb copy retains only in-frame clones and omits some. The table shows about 380,000 clones, with 95% to 97% occurring only once. Concerning this clone itself: The antigen is undetermined.

V was cut by 6 bases and J by 6 bases, with 15 bases left in between. Germline values: CDR1 MGHRA, CDR2 YSYEKL. The CDR3 has 13 residues. The sequenced sample consisted of memory CD8+ T cells sorted from blood. Subset meaning: CD45RO+ cells pooled with CCR7-negative TemRA cells. This chain joins TRBV4-1 and TRBJ2-7; D is unclear. The sequence was collected from a man aged 25 to 40 in good health. CDR3 amino acids: CASSPKFGSEQYF. CDR3 nucleotides: TGCGCCAGCAGTCCCAAGTTCGGTTCCGAGCAGTACTTC.